This entry features one T cell receptor beta chain sequence. As yet, its antigen is unknown. This sample was taken from a study of T cell responses to AZD1222 COVID-19 vaccine. Study-wide results and limits: No repertoire was sampled before or during the peak T cell response, only after it. Two doses of AZD1222 preceded a rise in Spike-specific TCR breadth and depth. Clonal diversity may have been underestimated in mostly white British donors.

With V trimmed by 1 base and J by 3 bases, 4 bases remained unmatched. Looked up from germline, CDR1 is LNHDA and CDR2 is SQIVND (reference sequence). The CDR3 has 15 amino acids. Generated by immunoSEQ multiplex PCR, the TCRdb table keeps only in-frame clones and is missing some. The sample holds approximately 150,000 clones, over 80% seen once. This receptor was identified in an adult who received the AZD1222 COVID-19 vaccine. This chain connects TRBV19 to TRBJ2-3; 7 nucleotides line up with TRBD1. The sequences come from peripheral blood, collected 28 days after the second AZD1222 dose. CDR3 in DNA: TGTGCCAGTAGTATAGGGCAGGGGGTAACAGATACGCAGTATTTT. Its protein product is CASSIGQGVTDTQYF.